The 14 T cell receptor beta chains in this list originate from one sample, sequenced in a study of shared clonotypes between healthy human individuals. Here immunoSEQ multiplex PCR was the method, and the copy in TCRdb shows in-frame clones only, minus some. This repertoire shows some 510,000 clones, around 79% found once; its top ten account for 10% to 15%. Input material: PBMCs. These receptors came from a middle-aged woman in good health. Some clones in this sample may be carry-over from other donors' samples.

Here the CDR3 reads CASSPRGTGYYGYTF. The CDR3 coding sequence is TGTGCCAGCAGTCCCCGGGGGACAGGGTACTATGGCTACACCTTC. The chain combines TRBV27 with TRBJ1-2; 9 positions agree with TRBD1. CDR3 length: 15 amino acids. With V trimmed by 5 bases and J by 3 bases, 7 bases remained unmatched. CDR1 and CDR2 from the germline V gene are MNHEY and SMNVEV (reference sequence).

The rearrangement links TRBV7-9 to TRBJ2-4; D possibly corresponds to TRBD2 (5 bases). Germline values: CDR1 SEHNR, CDR2 FQNEAQ (reference sequence). This CDR3 region has 12 residues. The V end lost 7 bases, the J end lost 8 bases, and 12 bases lay between the germline ends. The CDR3 loop is CASNRPGDIQYF. The CDR3 DNA reads as TGTGCCAGCAACCGACCCGGGGACATTCAGTACTTC.

Turning to this clone: The same CDR3 can be traced to other DNA sequences in this sample. J is TRBJ1-1 and V is TRBV5-1; possible D gene TRBD1, 5 bases. V lost 0 bases and J lost 0, with 6 bases in between. CDR3 size: 14 residues. Germline CDR1 is SGHRS and CDR2 is YFSETQ. The CDR3 loop is CASSLGTLNTEAFF. CDR3 DNA: TGCGCCAGCAGCTTGGGGACATTGAACACTGAAGCTTTCTTT.

The count of this clone is one. The chain combines TRBV7-8 with TRBJ2-2; weak D call: TRBD1 (6 bases). V lost 2 bases and J lost 4, with 11 bases in between. CDR3 length: 15 amino acids. Germline CDR1 SGHVS, CDR2 FQNEAQ. The CDR3 region is CASSLSLQGTGELFF. In DNA form, the CDR3 reads TGTGCCAGCAGCTTAAGTTTACAGGGCACCGGGGAGCTGTTTTTT. Full variable domain (rest looked up from reference TRBV7-8 and TRBJ2-2): GAGVSQSPRYKVAKRGQDVALRCDPISGHVSLFWYQQALGQGPEFLTYFQNEAQLDKSGLPSDRFFAERPEGSVSTLKIQRTQQEDSAVYLCASSLSLQGTGELFFGEGSRLTVL.

The rearrangement links TRBV5-4 to TRBJ2-7; 7 positions match TRBD1. The CDR3 totals 12 residues. CDR1 is SGHNT, CDR2 YYREEE, per germline (reference sequence). V shed 3 bases, J shed 4 bases, and the junction held 1 base outside the gene matches. The DNA of the CDR3 is TGTGCCAGCAGCTACAGGGGTTACGAGCAGTACTTC. Translating gives CASSYRGYEQYF.

V usage is TRBV7-8 and J usage is TRBJ2-2, with unresolved D. The V gene's germline CDR1 is SGHVS and CDR2 FQNEAQ. V lost 1 base and J lost 4, with 10 bases in between. CDR3 length: 15 amino acids. The CDR3 region is CASSLGAEITGELFF. As DNA, the CDR3 is TGTGCCAGCAGCTTAGGGGCGGAAATCACCGGGGAGCTGTTTTTT.

This chain links TRBV28 with TRBJ2-1; TRBD2 matches at 8 bases. Germline lookup yields CDR1 MDHEN and CDR2 SYDVKM. The ends lost 7 bases at V and 2 bases at J; junction bases unmatched: 7. The CDR3 loop spans 15 amino acids. CDR3 sequence: CASTARGGPYNEQFF. Here the CDR3 DNA reads TGTGCCAGCACAGCCCGGGGGGGACCCTACAATGAGCAGTTCTTC. Based on the CDR3 plus reference TRBV28 and TRBJ2-1, the full variable domain is DVKVTQSSRYLVKRTGEKVFLECVQDMDHENMFWYRQDPGLGLRLIYFSYDVKMKEKGDIPEGYSVSREKKERFSLILESASTNQTSMYLCASTARGGPYNEQFFGPGTRLTVL.

This clone was counted once. The chain carries TRBV7-8 and TRBJ2-2, with 9 bases matching TRBD1. This CDR3 is built from 16 residues. Per the germline V gene, CDR1 is SGHVS and CDR2 is FQNEAQ. V shed 5 bases and J 3 bases; nucleotides not matched to a gene: 7. CDR3: CASSPGQGLYTGELFF. The CDR3 bases are TGTGCCAGCAGCCCCGGACAGGGGCTTTACACCGGGGAGCTGTTTTTT. Full variable domain (outside the CDR3, taken from reference TRBV7-8 and TRBJ2-2): GAGVSQSPRYKVAKRGQDVALRCDPISGHVSLFWYQQALGQGPEFLTYFQNEAQLDKSGLPSDRFFAERPEGSVSTLKIQRTQQEDSAVYLCASSPGQGLYTGELFFGEGSRLTVL.

This chain uses TRBV30 with TRBJ2-5, with D possibly TRBD2 on 6 matching bases. The length of the CDR3 is 14 residues. V gave up 0 bases and J gave up 5 bases, with 13 bases separating them. CDR1 is GTSNPN and CDR2 is SVGIG in the germline V gene (reference sequence). DNA for the CDR3: TGTGCCTGGAGTGTATTTGGGGGGTGGGAGACCCAGTACTTC. Protein sequence: CAWSVFGGWETQYF.

The chain combines TRBV7-2 with TRBJ2-7; D not resolved. This CDR3 has 13 amino acids. The germline CDR1 and CDR2 sequences are SGHTA and FQGNSA. Trimming took 5 bases from V and 3 from J, leaving 11 bases between them. In DNA, the CDR3 is TGTGCCAGCAGCCCCGAGTTCCACTACGAGCAGTACTTC. As protein: CASSPEFHYEQYF.

This chain joins TRBV7-3 and TRBJ1-1; possible D gene TRBD1, 5 bases. CDR1 and CDR2 (germline): SGHTA, FQGTGA. This CDR3 spans 13 amino acids. V gave up 2 bases and J gave up 8 bases, with 12 bases separating them. The CDR3 nucleotides read TGTGCCAGCAGCTTAGAGAGGGGCGCGGAAGCTTTCTTT. Translating gives CASSLERGAEAFF.

J is TRBJ2-7 and V is TRBV6-1; 10 bases agree with TRBD1. V gave up 3 bases and J gave up 3 bases; unmatched junction bases: 2. Germline V gene lookup returns CDR1 MNHNS and CDR2 SASEGT. This CDR3 region has 14 residues. The CDR3 coding sequence is TGTGCCAGCAGTGAGGGACAGGGGTTCTACGAGCAGTACTTC. It specifies CASSEGQGFYEQYF.

The V and J genes are TRBV9 and TRBJ2-3, with unresolved D. The V gene's germline CDR1 is SGDLS and CDR2 YYNGEE. V gave up 2 bases and J gave up 1 base, with 11 bases separating them. The CDR3 is 15 amino acids. The CDR3 spells CASSVFPGGTDTQYF. CDR3 sequence (DNA): TGTGCCAGCAGCGTTTTCCCGGGTGGCACAGATACGCAGTATTTT.

The chain combines TRBV5-5 with TRBJ1-5; unclear D gene. Trimming removed 0 bases at V and 2 bases at J, with 12 bases between. Germline V gene data show CDR1 as SGHKS and CDR2 as YYEKEE (reference sequence). This CDR3 comprises 16 residues. The CDR3 protein is CASSLAPGRGNQPQHF. The CDR3 nucleotides are TGTGCCAGCAGCTTGGCCCCCGGGAGGGGCAATCAGCCCCAGCATTTT.